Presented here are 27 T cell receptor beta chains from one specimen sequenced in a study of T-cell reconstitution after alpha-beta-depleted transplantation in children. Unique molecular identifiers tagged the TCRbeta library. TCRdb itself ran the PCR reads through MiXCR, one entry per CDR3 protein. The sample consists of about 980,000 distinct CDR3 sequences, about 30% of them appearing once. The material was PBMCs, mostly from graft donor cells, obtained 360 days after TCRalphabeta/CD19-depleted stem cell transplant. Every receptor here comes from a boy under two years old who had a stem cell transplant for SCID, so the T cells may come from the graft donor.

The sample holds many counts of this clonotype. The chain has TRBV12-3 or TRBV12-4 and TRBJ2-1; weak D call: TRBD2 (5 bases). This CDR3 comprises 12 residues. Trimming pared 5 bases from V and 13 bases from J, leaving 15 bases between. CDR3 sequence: CASSAPPGYQFF. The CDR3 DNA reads TGTGCCAGCAGTGCCCCACCGGGATATCAGTTCTTC.

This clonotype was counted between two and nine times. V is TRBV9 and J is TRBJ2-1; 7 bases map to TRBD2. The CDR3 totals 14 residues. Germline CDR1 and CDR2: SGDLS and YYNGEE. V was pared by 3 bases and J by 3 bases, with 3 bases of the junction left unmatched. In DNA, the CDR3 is TGTGCCAGCAGCGACGGGACTAACTACAATGAGCAGTTCTTC. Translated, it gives CASSDGTNYNEQFF.

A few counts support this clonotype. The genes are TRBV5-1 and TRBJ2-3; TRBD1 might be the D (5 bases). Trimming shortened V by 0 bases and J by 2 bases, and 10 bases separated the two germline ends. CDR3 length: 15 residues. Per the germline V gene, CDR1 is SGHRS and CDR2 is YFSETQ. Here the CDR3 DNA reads TGCGCCAGCAGCTTGGGGCTGACAGACACAGATACGCAGTATTTT. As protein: CASSLGLTDTDTQYF.

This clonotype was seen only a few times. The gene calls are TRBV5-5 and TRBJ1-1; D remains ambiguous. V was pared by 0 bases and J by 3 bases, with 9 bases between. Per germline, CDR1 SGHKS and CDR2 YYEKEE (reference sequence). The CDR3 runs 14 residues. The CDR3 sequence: CASSLAGRYTEAFF. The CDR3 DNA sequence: TGTGCCAGCAGCTTGGCCGGTCGGTACACTGAAGCTTTCTTT. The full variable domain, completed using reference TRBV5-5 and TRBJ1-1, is DAGVTQSPTHLIKTRGQQVTLRCSPISGHKSVSWYQQVLGQGPQFIFQYYEKEERGRGNFPDRFSARQFPNYSSELNVNALLLGDSALYLCASSLAGRYTEAFFGQGTRLTVV.

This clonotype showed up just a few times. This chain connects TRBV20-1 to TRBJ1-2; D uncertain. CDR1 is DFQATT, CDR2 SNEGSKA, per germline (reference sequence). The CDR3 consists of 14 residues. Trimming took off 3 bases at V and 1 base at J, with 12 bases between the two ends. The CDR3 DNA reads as TGCAGTGCTAGCGAGGGAACGGGTAACTATGGCTACACCTTC. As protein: CSASEGTGNYGYTF.

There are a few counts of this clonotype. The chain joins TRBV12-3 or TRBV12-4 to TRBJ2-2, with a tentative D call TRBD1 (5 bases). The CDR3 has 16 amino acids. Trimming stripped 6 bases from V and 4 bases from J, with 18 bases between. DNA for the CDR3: TGTGCCAGCAGAAAGGCCTATGGGGCTGGCACCGGGGAGCTGTTTTTT. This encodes CASRKAYGAGTGELFF.

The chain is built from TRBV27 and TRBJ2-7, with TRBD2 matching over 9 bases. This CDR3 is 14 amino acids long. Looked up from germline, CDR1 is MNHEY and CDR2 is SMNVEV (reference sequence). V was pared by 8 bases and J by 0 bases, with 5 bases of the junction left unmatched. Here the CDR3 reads CASGGGDSSYEQYF. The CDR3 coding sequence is TGTGCCAGCGGCGGGGGGGACAGCTCCTACGAGCAGTACTTC.

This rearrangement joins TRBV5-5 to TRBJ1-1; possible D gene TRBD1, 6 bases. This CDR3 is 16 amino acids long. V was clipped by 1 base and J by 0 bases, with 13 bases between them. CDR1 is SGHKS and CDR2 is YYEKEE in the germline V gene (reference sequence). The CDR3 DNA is TGTGCCAGCAGCTTGCGTGCGGGGGCTATGAACACTGAAGCTTTCTTT. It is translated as CASSLRAGAMNTEAFF.

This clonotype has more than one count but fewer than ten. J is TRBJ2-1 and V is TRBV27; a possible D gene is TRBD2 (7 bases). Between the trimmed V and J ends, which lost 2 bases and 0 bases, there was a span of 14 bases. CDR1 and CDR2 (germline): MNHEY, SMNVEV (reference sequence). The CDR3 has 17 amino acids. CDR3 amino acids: CASSLDLGGASYNEQFF. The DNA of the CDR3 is TGTGCCAGCAGTTTAGATCTGGGGGGGGCCTCCTACAATGAGCAGTTCTTC.

The CDR3 is CASKLGPPDTQYF. The CDR3, as DNA: TGTGCCAGCAAACTAGGCCCCCCCGATACGCAGTATTTT. This sequence joins TRBV2 and TRBJ2-3, with a possible D match to TRBD2 (5 bases). The CDR3 covers 13 residues. In germline, CDR1 is SNHLY, CDR2 FYNNEI. V shed 7 bases and J shed 6 bases, with 14 bases lying between them.

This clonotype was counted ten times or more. In nucleotides, the CDR3 is TGCGCCAGCAGACCCGGACTAGCAATCTCCTACAATGAGCAGTTCTTC. Protein: CASRPGLAISYNEQFF. This rearrangement joins TRBV4-1 to TRBJ2-1, with 8 positions matching TRBD2. CDR3 length: 16 amino acids. The V segment lost 6 bases and the J segment 0 bases; nucleotides outside the gene matches: 7. The germline V gene has CDR1 MGHRA and CDR2 YSYEKL.

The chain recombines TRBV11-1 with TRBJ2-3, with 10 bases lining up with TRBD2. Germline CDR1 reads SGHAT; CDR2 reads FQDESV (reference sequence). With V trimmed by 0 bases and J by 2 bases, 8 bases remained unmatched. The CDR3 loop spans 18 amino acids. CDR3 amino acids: CASSLAISGGTDTDTQYF. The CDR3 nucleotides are TGTGCCAGCAGCTTAGCGATTAGCGGGGGGACCGACACAGATACGCAGTATTTT.

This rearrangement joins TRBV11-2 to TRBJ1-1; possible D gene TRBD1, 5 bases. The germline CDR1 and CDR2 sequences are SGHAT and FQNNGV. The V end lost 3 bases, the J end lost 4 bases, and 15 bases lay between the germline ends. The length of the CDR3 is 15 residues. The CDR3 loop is CASSLRGGYGTEAFF. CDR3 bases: TGTGCCAGCAGCTTGAGGGGAGGGTACGGCACTGAAGCTTTCTTT.

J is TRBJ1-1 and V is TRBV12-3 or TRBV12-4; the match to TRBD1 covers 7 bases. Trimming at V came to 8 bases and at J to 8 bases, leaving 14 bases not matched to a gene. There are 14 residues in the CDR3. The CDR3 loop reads CASLVGQLSLEAFF. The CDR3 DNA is TGTGCCAGCCTCGTGGGACAGCTTTCACTGGAAGCTTTCTTT.

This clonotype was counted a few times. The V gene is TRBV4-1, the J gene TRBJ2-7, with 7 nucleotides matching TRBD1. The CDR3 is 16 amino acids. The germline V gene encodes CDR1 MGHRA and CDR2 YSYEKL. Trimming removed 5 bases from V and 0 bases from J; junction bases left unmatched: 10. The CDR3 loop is CASSAKPGQSSYEQYF. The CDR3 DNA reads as TGCGCCAGCAGCGCAAAACCGGGACAGAGCTCCTACGAGCAGTACTTC.

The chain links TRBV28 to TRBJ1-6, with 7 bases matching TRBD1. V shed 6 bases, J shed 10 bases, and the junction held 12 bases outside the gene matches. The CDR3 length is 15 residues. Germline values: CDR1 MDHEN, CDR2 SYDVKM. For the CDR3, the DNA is TGTGCCAGCAGGGAACTAGGGGCAGGGGGGTCACCCCTCCACTTT. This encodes CASRELGAGGSPLHF.

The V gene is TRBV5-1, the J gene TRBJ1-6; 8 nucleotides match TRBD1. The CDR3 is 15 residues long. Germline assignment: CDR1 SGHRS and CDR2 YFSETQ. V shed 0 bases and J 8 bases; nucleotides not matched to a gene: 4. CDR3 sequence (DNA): TGCGCCAGCAGCTTGGCCCCGGACAGGGATTCACCCCTCCACTTT. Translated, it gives CASSLAPDRDSPLHF. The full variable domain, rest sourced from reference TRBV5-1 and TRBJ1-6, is KAGVTQTPRYLIKTRGQQVTLSCSPISGHRSVSWYQQTPGQGLQFLFEYFSETQRNKGNFPGRFSGRQFSNSRSEMNVSTLELGDSALYLCASSLAPDRDSPLHFGNGTRLTVT.

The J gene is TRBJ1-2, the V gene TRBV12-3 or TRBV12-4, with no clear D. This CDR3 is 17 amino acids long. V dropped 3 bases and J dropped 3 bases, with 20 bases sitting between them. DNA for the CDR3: TGTGCCAGCAGTTTCGTCTTCTCCCGGACCGAGGACTATGGCTACACCTTC. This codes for CASSFVFSRTEDYGYTF.

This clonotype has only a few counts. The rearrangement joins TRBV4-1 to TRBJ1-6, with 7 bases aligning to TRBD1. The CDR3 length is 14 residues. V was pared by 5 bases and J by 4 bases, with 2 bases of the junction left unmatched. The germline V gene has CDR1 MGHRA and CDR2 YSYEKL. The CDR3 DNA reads TGCGCCAGCAGCGAACAGGGGTATAATTCACCCCTCCACTTT. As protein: CASSEQGYNSPLHF.

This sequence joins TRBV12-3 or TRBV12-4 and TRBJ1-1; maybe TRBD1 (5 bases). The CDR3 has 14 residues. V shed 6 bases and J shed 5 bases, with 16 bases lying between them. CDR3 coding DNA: TGTGCCAGCAGGCCCAGGGAGTGGAGGACTGAAGCTTTCTTT. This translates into CASRPREWRTEAFF.

CDR3 bases: TGCAGTGCTAGAGATCCTAAAGCCCAGACTTACGAGCAGTACTTC. This gives the protein CSARDPKAQTYEQYF. The chain has TRBV20-1 and TRBJ2-7; D gene ambiguous. From germline, CDR1 is DFQATT and CDR2 SNEGSKA (reference sequence). V lost 0 bases to trimming and J lost 4 bases, with 16 bases between them. The CDR3 sequence is 15 residues long.

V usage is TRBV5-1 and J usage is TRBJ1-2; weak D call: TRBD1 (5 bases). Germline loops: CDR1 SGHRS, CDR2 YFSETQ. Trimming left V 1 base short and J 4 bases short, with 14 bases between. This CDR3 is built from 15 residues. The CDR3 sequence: CASSLLRDSTYGYTF. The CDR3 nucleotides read TGCGCCAGCAGCTTGCTCAGGGATTCCACCTATGGCTACACCTTC.

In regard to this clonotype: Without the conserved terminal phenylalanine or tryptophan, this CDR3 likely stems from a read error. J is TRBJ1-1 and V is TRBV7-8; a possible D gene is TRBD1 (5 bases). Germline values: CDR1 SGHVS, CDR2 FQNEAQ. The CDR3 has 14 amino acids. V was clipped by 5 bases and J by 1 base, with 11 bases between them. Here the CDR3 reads CASSPGLQNTEAFI. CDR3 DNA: TGTGCCAGCAGCCCAGGGCTGCAGAACACTGAAGCTTTCATT.

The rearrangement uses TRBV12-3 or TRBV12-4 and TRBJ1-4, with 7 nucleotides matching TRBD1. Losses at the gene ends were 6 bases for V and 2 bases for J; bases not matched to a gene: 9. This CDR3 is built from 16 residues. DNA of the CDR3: TGTGCCAGCAGCCCGTACAACAGGGGCACTAATGAAAAACTGTTTTTT. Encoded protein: CASSPYNRGTNEKLFF.

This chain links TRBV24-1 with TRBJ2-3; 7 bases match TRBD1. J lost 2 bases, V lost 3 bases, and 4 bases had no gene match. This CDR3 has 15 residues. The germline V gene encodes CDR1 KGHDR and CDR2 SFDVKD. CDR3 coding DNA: TGTGCCACCAGTGATCCCGGGACAGCCACAGATACGCAGTATTTT. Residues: CATSDPGTATDTQYF.

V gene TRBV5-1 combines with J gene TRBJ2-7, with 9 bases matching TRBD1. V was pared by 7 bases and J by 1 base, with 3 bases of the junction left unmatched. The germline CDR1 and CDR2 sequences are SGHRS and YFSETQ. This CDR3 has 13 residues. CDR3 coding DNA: TGCGCCAGCGGGACAGGGTTTTCCTACGAGCAGTACTTC. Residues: CASGTGFSYEQYF. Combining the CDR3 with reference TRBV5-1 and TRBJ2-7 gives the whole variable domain KAGVTQTPRYLIKTRGQQVTLSCSPISGHRSVSWYQQTPGQGLQFLFEYFSETQRNKGNFPGRFSGRQFSNSRSEMNVSTLELGDSALYLCASGTGFSYEQYFGPGTRLTVT.

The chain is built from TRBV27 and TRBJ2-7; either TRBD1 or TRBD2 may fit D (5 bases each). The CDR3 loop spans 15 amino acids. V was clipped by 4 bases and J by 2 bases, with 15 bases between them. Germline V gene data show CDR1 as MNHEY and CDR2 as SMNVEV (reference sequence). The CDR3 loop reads CASSSRGRTTYEQYF. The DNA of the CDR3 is TGTGCCAGCAGTTCCCGGGGACGGACAACCTACGAGCAGTACTTC.